This T cell receptor (beta chain) was retrieved from a study of CD8 T cells in ankylosing spondylitis. Quantitative barcoded 5'-RACE was used to prepare TCR beta libraries. A single record per CDR3 protein comes from TCRdb applying MiXCR to the 5' RACE reads. The top ten hold 0.51% of the sample, which has 700,000 to 850,000 distinct CDR3 sequences, 10% to 15% seen once. Study conclusions and caveats: For ankylosing spondylitis blood, a TCR beta motif of about 8 highly homologous variants appeared characteristic. Relatively scarce in peripheral blood, disease-linked clones were CD8+. Significant enrichment of disease-linked clones was reported in matched ankylosing spondylitis synovial fluid.

This clonotype was counted many times. The antigen is undetermined. The CDR3 loop spans 11 amino acids. V gave up 5 bases and J gave up 9 bases, with 9 bases separating them. Germline CDR1 MNHEY, CDR2 SVGAGI. The chain has TRBV6-5 and TRBJ2-3; the D is unclear. The receptor comes from a male donor with ankylosing spondylitis. The specimen sequenced was blood, either unsorted or a sorted T cell fraction (not recorded which). For the CDR3, the DNA is TGTGCCAGCAGTACCTTTTTGACGCAGTATTTT. It codes for CASSTFLTQYF.